These T cell receptor beta chains were read from a single sample in a study of blood T cell repertoires in COVID-19. Only in-frame clones appear in the TCRdb table, and some are missing; sequencing was by immunoSEQ multiplex PCR. This table has about 51,000 clones, approximately 86% appearing once. Sequencing was done on a sample of peripheral blood. Every receptor here comes from an elderly man with active COVID-19. CDR3s include the opening cysteine and the closing phenylalanine or tryptophan. D genes are given only for firm matches. Only part of the rows carry a size: once, few, many, or a class if the clone is expanded.

TRBV5-6	TRBJ2-1	.	once	CASSIGQSYNEQFF	TGTGCCAGCAGCATCGGACAGTCCTACAATGAGCAGTTCTTC
TRBV5-4	TRBJ2-3	.	.	CASSLAGGPSTDTQYF	TGTGCCAGCAGCTTGGCCGGGGGGCCCAGCACAGATACGCAGTATTTT
TRBV9	TRBJ1-2	.	.	CASSLDTSGLYGYTF	TGTGCCAGCAGTTTGGACACCTCGGGCTTATATGGCTACACCTTC
TRBV9	TRBJ2-2	.	.	CASSPDTGELFF	TGTGCCAGCAGCCCAGACACCGGGGAGCTGTTTTTT
TRBV3-1/TRBV3-2	TRBJ1-2	.	.	CASSQDLSVIIYGYTF	TGTGCCAGCAGCCAAGATCTGTCAGTGATTATCTATGGCTACACCTTC
TRBV6-5	TRBJ2-7	.	.	CASSHGGEQYF	TGTGCCAGCTCGCACGGCGGCGAGCAGTACTTC
TRBV6-2/TRBV6-3	TRBJ2-1	TRBD1	.	CASSHSGTDNEQFF	TGTGCCAGCAGCCACTCCGGGACAGACAATGAGCAGTTCTTC
TRBV27	TRBJ2-7	TRBD1	.	CASSLGTGPYEQYF	TGTGCCAGCAGTTTGGGGACAGGGCCCTACGAGCAGTACTTC
TRBV4-2	TRBJ2-1	TRBD2	few	CASSQDTSGRNEQFF	TGTGCCAGCAGCCAAGATACTAGCGGGAGAAATGAGCAGTTCTTC
TRBV6-5	TRBJ2-7	.	.	CARTAYEQYF	TGTGCCCGCACCGCCTACGAGCAGTACTTC
TRBV7-7	TRBJ2-2	.	.	CASSTDTGELFF	TGTGCCAGCTCTACCGACACCGGGGAGCTGTTTTTT
TRBV10-3	TRBJ1-4	TRBD1	.	CAISESSRTGNEKLFF	TGTGCCATCAGTGAGTCGAGTAGGACAGGAAATGAAAAACTGTTTTTT
TRBV19	TRBJ1-2	.	.	CASRGMSGDYGYTF	TGTGCCAGTAGGGGGATGAGCGGGGACTATGGCTACACCTTC
TRBV6-5	TRBJ1-5	TRBD1	.	CASRGQSKSNQPQHF	TGTGCCAGCAGGGGACAGTCAAAATCAAATCAGCCCCAGCATTTT
TRBV18	TRBJ2-5	.	.	CASSPPSGQETQYF	TGTGCCAGCTCACCCCCAAGTGGGCAGGAGACCCAGTACTTC
TRBV7-2	TRBJ1-6	.	.	CASSGGSTYNSPLHF	TGTGCCAGCAGTGGGGGGAGCACCTATAATTCACCCCTCCACTTT